The 4 T cell receptor delta chains below come from one sample, sequenced in a study of gamma-delta chains in newborns, infants, children. TCRdb reapplied CATT to the reads. This sample has about 8,500 delta-chain clones, with under 3.5% found just once. Material: blood. The receptors were sampled from a child who was a newborn, infant or young child, either healthy, febrile or measles-vaccinated (not recorded which).

This clone was counted a few times. At one end the junction does not follow the germline gene, possibly because of a read error. This sequence joins TRDV3 and TRDJ1; 13 bases agree with TRDD3. The CDR3 is 19 residues long. Per the germline V gene, CDR1 is TVYSNPD and CDR2 is GDNSRS (reference sequence). Here the CDR3 reads CAFKQLLGDTLKYTDKLIF. The CDR3 DNA sequence: TGTGCCTTTAAACAGTTACTGGGGGATACGCTAAAGTACACCGATAAACTCATCTTC.

The sample holds many counts of this clone. A far larger clone is a single base away, which makes a read error likely. The gene calls are TRDV2 and TRDJ3; weak D call: TRDD3 (5 bases). This CDR3 is 18 amino acids long. CDR1 is GEAIGNYY, CDR2 EKD, per germline. For the CDR3, the DNA is TGTGCCTGTGACGCCGTACTAAGCAGCTCCTGGGACGCCCGACAGATGTTTTTC. Protein: CACDAVLSSSWDARQMFF.

This clone was found a few times. This may be a read error: a much more frequent sequence differs by one nucleotide. The rearrangement links TRDV2 to TRDJ3; TRDD3 matches at 10 bases. The J gene was missing in TCRdb and was found by matching the end of the DNA to germline. Germline CDR1 and CDR2: GEAIGNYY and EKD. This CDR3 has 19 residues. V shed 0 bases and J 0 bases; nucleotides not matched to a gene: 4. In DNA, the CDR3 is TGTGCCTGTGACACCGGGGGATACGCGAGCTCCTGGGACACCCGACAGATGTTTTTC. Translated, it gives CACDTGGYASSWDTRQMFF.

To note about this clone: This may be a read error, as it is one base from a much larger clone. This sequence joins TRDV2 and TRDJ3; TRDD3 is a possible D gene (6 bases). This CDR3 is built from 19 residues. The germline V gene has CDR1 GEAIGNYY and CDR2 EKD. The CDR3 nucleotides are TGTGCCCGTGACACCAGTTGGGGGCCGAGCTCCTGGGACACCCGACAGATGTTTTTC. It specifies CARDTSWGPSSWDTRQMFF.